One T cell receptor (beta chain) is described in this entry. The data originate from a study of PD-L1 blockade in urothelial cancer. Study context: Patients arrived having already received 0 to 3 prior chemotherapy regimens. Blood analyses occurred 3 weeks (second dose) and 6 weeks post treatment start.

This table comes from immunoSEQ multiplex PCR, and its TCRdb copy is limited to in-frame clones, with some not included. The table has 95,000 or so clones, 80% to 90% seen once. Time point reported: pretreatment peripheral blood. Trimming stripped 7 bases from V and 4 bases from J, with 16 bases between. The germline gives CDR1 LNHDA, CDR2 SQIVND (reference sequence). This CDR3 region has 14 residues. The chain carries TRBV19 and TRBJ1-2, with D unresolved. Material: PBMCs, obtained around atezolizumab (anti-PD-L1) treatment. This clonotype was obtained from a man between 60 and 70 years old with urothelial cancer. CDR3 protein: CASTELGYGYGYTF. The DNA for the CDR3 is TGTGCCAGTACCGAGCTAGGATATGGCTATGGCTACACCTTC.